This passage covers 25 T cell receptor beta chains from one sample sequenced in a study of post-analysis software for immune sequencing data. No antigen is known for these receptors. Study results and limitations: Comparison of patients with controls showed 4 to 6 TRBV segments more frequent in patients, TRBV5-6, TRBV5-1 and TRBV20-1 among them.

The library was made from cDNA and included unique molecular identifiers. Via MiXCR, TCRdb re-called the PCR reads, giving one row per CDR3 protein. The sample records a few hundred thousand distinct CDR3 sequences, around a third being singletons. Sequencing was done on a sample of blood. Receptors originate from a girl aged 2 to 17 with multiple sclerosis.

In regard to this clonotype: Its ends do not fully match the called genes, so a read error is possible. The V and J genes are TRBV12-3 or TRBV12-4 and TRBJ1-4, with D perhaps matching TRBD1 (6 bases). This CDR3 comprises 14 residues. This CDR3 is CVSSFGGADEKLFF. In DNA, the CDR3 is TGTGTCAGCAGTTTCGGGGGGGCGGATGAAAAACTGTTTTTT.

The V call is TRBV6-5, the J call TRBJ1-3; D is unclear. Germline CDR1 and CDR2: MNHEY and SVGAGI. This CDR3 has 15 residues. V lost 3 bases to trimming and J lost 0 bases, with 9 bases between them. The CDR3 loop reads CASSYSMASGNTIYF. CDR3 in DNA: TGTGCCAGCAGTTATTCCATGGCCTCTGGAAACACCATATATTTT.

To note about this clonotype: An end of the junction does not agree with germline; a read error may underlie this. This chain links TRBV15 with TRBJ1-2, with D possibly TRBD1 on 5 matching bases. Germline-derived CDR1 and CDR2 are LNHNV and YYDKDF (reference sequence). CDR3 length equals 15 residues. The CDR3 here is CATSRSPGTDYGCTF. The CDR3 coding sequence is TGTGCCACCAGCAGATCCCCCGGGACGGATTATGGCTGCACCTTC.

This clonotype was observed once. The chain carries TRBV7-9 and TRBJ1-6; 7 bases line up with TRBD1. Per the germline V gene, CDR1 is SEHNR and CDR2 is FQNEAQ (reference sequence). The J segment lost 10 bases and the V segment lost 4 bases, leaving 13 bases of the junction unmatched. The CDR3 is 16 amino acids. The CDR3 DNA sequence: TGTGCCAGCAGCTCGATGGACAGGTCCGGCGTATCACCCCTCCACTTT. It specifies CASSSMDRSGVSPLHF.

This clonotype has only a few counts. The CDR3 DNA follows: TGCGCCAGCAGCTTTTCCGACAGCTCCTACGAGCAGTACTTC. Encoded protein: CASSFSDSSYEQYF. This sequence joins TRBV5-1 and TRBJ2-7; weak D call: TRBD1 (5 bases). The V and J ends lost 2 bases and 0 bases respectively, with 9 bases between them. Per the germline V gene, CDR1 is SGHRS and CDR2 is YFSETQ. The CDR3 sequence is 14 residues long.

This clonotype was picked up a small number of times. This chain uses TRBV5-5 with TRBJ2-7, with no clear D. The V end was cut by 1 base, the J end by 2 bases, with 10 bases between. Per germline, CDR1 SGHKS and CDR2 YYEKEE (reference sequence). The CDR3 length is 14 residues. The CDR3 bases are TGTGCCAGCAGCTTGTGGCTAGGGCCCTACGAGCAGTACTTC. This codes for CASSLWLGPYEQYF.

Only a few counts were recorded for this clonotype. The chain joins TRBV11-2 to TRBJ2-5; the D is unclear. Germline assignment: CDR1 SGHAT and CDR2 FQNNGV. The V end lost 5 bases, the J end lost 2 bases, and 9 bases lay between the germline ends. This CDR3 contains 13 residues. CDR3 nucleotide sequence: TGTGCCAGCAGCCAACGACAACAAGAGACCCAGTACTTC. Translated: CASSQRQQETQYF.

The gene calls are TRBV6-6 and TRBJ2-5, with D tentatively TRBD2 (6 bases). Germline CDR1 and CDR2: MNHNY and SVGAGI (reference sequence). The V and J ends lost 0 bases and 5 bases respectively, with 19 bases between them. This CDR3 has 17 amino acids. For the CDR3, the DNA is TGTGCCAGCAGTTACTCGTCCGATAAAAGGGCGGGGGAGACCCAGTACTTC. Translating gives CASSYSSDKRAGETQYF.

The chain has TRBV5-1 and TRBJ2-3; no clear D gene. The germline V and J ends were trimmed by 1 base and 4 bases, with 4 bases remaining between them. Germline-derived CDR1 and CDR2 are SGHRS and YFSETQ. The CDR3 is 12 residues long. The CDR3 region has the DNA TGCGCCAGCAGCTTGAAGGCAGATACGCAGTATTTT. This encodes CASSLKADTQYF.

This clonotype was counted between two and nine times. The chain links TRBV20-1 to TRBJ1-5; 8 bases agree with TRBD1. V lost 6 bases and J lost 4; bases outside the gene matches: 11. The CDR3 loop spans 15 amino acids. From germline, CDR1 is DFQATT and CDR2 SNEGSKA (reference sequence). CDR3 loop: CSAVGTGGRNQPQHF. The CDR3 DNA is TGCAGTGCCGTCGGTACAGGGGGAAGGAATCAGCCCCAGCATTTT.

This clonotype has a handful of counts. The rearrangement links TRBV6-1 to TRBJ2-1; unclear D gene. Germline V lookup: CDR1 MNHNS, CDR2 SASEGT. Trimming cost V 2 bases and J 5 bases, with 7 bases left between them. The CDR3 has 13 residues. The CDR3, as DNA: TGTGCCAGCAGTGAATCCCTGAACAATGAGCAGTTCTTC. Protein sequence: CASSESLNNEQFF.

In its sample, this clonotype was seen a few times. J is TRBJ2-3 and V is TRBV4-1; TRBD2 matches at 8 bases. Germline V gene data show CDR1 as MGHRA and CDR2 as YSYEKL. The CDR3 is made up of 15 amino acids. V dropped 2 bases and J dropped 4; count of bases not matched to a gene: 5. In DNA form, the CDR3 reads TGCGCCAGCAGCCAAACGCGGGGGGCGGCAGATACGCAGTATTTT. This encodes CASSQTRGAADTQYF.

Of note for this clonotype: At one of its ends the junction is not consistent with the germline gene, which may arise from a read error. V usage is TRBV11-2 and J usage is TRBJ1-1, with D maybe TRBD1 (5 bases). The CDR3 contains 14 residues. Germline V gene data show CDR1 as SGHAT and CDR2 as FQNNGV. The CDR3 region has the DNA TGTACCAGCAGCTCGCAGGGTGGGTACACTGAAGCTTTCTTT. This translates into CTSSSQGGYTEAFF.

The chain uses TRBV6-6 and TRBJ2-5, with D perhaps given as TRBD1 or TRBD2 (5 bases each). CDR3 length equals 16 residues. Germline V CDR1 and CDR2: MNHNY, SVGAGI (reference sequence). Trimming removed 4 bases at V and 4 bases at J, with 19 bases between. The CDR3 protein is CASSWGSGLRIETQYF. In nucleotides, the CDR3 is TGTGCCAGCAGTTGGGGGAGTGGACTGAGAATAGAGACCCAGTACTTC.

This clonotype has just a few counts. CDR3 in DNA: TGTGCCAGCAGGTCACCGAGCTCCTACGAGCAGTACTTC. It encodes CASRSPSSYEQYF. The chain is built from TRBV12-3 or TRBV12-4 and TRBJ2-7; D is uncertain. The CDR3 has 13 residues. Trimming cost V 6 bases and J 0 bases, with 9 bases left between them.

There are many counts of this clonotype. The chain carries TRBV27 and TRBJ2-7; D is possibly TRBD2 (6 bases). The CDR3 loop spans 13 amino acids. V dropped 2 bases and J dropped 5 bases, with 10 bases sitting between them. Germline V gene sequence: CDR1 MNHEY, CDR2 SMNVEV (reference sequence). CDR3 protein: CASSLGTPNEQYF. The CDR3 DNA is TGTGCCAGCAGTTTAGGGACTCCCAACGAGCAGTACTTC.

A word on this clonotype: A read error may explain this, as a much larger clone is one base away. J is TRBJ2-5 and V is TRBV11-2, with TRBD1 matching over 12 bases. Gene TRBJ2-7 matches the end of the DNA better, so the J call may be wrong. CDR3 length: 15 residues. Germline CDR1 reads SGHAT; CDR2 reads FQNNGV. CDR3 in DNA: TGTGCCTGCAGCTTGGCGGGACAGGGGGCATACGAGCAGTACTTC. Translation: CACSLAGQGAYEQYF.

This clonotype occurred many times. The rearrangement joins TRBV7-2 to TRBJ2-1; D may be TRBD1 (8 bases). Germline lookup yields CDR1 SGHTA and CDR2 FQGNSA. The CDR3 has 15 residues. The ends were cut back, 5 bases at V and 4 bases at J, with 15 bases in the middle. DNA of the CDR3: TGTGCCAGCAGCCGAACAGGGGGGGAGTACAATGAGCAGTTCTTC. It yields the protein CASSRTGGEYNEQFF.

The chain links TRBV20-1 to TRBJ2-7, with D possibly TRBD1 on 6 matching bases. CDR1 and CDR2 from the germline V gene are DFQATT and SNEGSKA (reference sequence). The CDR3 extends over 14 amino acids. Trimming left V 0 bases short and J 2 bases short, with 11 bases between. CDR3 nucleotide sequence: TGCAGTGCTAGAGACTGGGCAGGGGCCTACGAGCAGTACTTC. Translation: CSARDWAGAYEQYF.

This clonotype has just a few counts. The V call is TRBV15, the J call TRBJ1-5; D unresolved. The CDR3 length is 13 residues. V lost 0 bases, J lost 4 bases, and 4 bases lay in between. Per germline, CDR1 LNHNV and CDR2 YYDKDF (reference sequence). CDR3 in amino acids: CATSREGNQPQHF. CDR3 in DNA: TGTGCCACCAGCAGAGAGGGGAATCAGCCCCAGCATTTT.

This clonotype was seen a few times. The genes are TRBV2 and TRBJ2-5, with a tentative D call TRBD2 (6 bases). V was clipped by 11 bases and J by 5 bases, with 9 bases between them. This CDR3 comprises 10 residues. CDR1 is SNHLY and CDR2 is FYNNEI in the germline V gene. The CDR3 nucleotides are TGTGCCGGAGGGGAGGAGACCCAGTACTTC. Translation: CAGGEETQYF.

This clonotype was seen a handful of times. CDR3: CASSEFGDSLRGETQYF. The CDR3 DNA follows: TGTGCCAGCAGTGAATTTGGGGACTCCCTCCGGGGAGAGACCCAGTACTTC. The V call is TRBV7-9, the J call TRBJ2-5; D might be TRBD2 (6 bases). Germline V CDR1 and CDR2: SEHNR, FQNEAQ (reference sequence). CDR3 length equals 17 residues. Trimming stripped 6 bases from V and 4 bases from J, with 24 bases between.

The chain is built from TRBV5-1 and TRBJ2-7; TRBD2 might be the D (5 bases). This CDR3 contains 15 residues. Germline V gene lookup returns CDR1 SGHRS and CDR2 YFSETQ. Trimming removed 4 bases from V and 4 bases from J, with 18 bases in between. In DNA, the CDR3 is TGCGCCAGCAGCCCAGGCTTTGAGGGATATTACGAGCAGTACTTC. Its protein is CASSPGFEGYYEQYF.

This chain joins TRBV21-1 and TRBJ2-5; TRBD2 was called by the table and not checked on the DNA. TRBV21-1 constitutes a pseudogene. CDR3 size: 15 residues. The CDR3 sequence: CASRLPGLAGETQYF. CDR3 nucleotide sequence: TGTGCCAGCAGACTGCCGGGACTAGCGGGTGAGACCCAGTACTTC.

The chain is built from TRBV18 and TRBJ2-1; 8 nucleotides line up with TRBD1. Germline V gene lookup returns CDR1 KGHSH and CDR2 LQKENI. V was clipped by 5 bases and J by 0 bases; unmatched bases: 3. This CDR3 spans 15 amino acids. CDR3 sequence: CASSGDRFSYNEQFF. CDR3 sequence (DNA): TGTGCCAGCTCAGGGGACAGGTTCTCCTACAATGAGCAGTTCTTC.